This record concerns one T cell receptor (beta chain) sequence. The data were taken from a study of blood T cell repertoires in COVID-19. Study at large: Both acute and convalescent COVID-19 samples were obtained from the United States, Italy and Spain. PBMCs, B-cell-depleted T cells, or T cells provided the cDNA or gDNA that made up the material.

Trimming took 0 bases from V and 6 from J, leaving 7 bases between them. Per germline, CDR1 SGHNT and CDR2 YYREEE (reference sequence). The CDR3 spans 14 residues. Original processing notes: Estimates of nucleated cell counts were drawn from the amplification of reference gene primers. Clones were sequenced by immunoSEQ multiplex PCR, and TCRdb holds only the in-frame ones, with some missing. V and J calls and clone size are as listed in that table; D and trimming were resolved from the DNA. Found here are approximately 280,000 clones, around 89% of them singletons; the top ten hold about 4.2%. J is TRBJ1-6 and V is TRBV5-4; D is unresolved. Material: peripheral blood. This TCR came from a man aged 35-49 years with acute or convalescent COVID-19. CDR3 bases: TGTGCCAGCAGCTTGGAGAGAGGTAATTCACCCCTCCACTTT. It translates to CASSLERGNSPLHF.